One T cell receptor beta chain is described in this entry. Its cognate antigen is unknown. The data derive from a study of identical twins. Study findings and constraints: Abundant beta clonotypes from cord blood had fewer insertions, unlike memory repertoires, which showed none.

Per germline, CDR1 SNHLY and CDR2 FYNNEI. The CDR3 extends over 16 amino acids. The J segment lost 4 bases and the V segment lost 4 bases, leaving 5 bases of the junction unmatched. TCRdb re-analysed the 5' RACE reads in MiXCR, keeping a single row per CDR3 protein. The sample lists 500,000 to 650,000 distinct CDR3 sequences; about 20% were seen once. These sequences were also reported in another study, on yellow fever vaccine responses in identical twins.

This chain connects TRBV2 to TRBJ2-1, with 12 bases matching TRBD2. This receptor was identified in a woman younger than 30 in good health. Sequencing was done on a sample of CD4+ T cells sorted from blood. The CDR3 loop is CASSGHGTSGYNEQFF. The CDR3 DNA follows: TGTGCCAGCAGTGGACACGGGACTAGCGGGTACAATGAGCAGTTCTTC.